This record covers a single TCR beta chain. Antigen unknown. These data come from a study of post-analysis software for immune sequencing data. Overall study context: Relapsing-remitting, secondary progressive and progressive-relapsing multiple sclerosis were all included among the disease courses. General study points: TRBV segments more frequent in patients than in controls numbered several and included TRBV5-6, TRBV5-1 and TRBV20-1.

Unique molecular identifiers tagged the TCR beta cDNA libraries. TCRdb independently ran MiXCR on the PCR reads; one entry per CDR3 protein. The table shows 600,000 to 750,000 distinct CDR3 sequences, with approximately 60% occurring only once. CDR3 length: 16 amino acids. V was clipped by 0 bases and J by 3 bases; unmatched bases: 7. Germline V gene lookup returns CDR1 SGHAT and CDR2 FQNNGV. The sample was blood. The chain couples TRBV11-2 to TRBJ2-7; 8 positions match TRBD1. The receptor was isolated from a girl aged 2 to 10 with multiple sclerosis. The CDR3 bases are TGTGCCAGCAGCTTAGATTGGACAGGGTTAGACTACGAGCAGTACTTC. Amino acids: CASSLDWTGLDYEQYF.